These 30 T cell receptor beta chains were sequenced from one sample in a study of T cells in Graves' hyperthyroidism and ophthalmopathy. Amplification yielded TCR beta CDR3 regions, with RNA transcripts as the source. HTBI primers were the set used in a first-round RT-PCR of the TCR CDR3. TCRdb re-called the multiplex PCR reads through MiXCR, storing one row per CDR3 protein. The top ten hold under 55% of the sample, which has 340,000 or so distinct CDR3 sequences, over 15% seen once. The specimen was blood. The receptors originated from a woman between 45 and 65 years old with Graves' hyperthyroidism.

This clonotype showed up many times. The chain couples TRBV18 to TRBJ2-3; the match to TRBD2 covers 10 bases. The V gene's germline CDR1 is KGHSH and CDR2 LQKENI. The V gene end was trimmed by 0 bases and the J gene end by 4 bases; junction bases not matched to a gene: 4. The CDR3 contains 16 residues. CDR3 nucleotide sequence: TGTGCCAGCTCACCACCTTCCGGGACTAGCGCAGATACGCAGTATTTT. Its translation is CASSPPSGTSADTQYF.

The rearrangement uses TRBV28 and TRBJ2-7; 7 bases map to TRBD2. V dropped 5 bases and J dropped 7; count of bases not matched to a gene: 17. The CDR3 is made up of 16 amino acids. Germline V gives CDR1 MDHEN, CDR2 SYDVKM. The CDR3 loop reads CASSPILMAGVREQYF. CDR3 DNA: TGTGCCAGCAGTCCCATCCTAATGGCGGGAGTGAGAGAGCAGTACTTC.

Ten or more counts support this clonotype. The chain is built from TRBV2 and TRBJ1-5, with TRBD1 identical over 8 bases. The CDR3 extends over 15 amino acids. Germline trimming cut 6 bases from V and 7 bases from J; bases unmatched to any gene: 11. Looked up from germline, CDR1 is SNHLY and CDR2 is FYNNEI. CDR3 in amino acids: CASSYHTGGGQPQHF. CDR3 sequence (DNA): TGTGCCAGCAGCTATCACACAGGGGGAGGACAGCCCCAGCATTTT.

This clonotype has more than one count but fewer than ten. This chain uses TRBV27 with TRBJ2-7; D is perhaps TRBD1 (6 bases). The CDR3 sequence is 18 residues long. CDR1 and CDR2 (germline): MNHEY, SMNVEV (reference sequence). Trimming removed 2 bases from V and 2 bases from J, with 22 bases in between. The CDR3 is CASSLKLGTGTFPYEQYF. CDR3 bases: TGTGCCAGCAGTTTAAAACTAGGAACAGGGACATTCCCCTACGAGCAGTACTTC.

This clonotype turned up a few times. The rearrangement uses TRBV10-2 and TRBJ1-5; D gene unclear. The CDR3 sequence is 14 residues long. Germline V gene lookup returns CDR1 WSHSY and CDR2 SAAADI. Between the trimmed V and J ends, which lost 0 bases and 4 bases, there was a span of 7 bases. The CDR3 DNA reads TGCGCCAGCAGTGAGTCTTCGGGAAATCAGCCCCAGCATTTT. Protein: CASSESSGNQPQHF.

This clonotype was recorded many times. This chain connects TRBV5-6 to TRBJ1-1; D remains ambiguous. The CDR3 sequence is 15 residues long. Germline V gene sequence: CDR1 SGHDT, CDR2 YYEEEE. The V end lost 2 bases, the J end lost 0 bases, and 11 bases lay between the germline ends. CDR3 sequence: CASSFSRPLNTEAFF. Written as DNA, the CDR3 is TGTGCCAGCAGCTTCTCTCGACCTCTGAACACTGAAGCTTTCTTT.

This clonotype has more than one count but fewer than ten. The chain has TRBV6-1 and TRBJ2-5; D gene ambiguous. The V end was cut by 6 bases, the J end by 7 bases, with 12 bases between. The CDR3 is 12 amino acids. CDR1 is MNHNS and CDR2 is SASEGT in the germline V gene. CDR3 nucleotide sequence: TGTGCCAGCAGCGAGGCCGATGGGACCCAGTACTTC. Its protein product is CASSEADGTQYF.

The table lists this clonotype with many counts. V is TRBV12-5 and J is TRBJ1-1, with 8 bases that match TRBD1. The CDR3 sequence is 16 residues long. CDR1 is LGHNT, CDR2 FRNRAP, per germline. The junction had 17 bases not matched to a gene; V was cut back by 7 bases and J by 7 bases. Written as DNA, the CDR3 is TGTGCTAGTGAGCCGGAACCTCCGGGACAGGTATTTGAAGCTTTCTTT. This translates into CASEPEPPGQVFEAFF.

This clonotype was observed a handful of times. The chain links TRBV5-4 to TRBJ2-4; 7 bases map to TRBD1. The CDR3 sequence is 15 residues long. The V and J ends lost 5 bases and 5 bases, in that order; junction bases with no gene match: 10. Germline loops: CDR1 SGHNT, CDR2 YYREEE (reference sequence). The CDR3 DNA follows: TGTGCCAGCAGACGACCCGGGACAGAGGAAAACATTCAGTACTTC. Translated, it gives CASRRPGTEENIQYF.

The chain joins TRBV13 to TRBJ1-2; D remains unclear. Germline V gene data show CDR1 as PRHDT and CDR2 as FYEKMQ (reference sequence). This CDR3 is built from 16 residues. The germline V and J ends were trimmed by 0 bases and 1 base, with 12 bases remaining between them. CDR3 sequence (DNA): TGTGCCAGCAGCTTAGGTATGGCAGAAAGTAACTATGGCTACACCTTC. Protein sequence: CASSLGMAESNYGYTF.

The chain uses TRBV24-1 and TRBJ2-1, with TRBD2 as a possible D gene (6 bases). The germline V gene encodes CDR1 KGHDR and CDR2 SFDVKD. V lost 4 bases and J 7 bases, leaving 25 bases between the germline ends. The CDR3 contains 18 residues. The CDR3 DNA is TGTGCCACCAGTGAAGGGACCCCGGGTAGCGGTAGGAAGAATGAGCAGTTCTTC. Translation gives CATSEGTPGSGRKNEQFF.

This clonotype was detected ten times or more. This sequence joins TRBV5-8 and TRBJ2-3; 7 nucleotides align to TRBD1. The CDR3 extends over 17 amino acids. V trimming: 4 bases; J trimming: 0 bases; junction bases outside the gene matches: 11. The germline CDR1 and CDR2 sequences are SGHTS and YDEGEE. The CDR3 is CASSGEETGRSTDTQYF. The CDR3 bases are TGTGCCAGCAGCGGAGAGGAGACAGGGAGAAGCACAGATACGCAGTATTTT. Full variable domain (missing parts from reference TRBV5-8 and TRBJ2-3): EAGVTQSPTHLIKTRGQQATLRCSPISGHTSVYWYQQALGLGLQFLLWYDEGEERNRGNFPPRFSGRQFPNYSSELNVNALELEDSALYLCASSGEETGRSTDTQYFGPGTRLTVL.

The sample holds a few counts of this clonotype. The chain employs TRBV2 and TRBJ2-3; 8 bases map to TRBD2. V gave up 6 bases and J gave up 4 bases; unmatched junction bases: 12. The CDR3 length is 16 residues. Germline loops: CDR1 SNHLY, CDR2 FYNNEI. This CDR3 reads CASRNGQAGLADTQYF. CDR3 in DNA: TGTGCCAGCAGGAACGGTCAGGCGGGACTAGCAGATACGCAGTATTTT.

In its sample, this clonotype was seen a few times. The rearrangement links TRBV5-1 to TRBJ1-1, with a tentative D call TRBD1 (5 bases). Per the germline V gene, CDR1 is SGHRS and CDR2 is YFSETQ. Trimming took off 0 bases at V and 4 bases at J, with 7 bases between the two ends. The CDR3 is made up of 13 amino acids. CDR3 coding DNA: TGCGCCAGCAGCTTGGTTGGGGCCACTGAAGCTTTCTTT. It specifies CASSLVGATEAFF.

The CDR3 DNA reads TGCAGTGCTAGAGATAGAAGCGGGACACTAGTCAATCAGCCCCAGCATTTT. Protein: CSARDRSGTLVNQPQHF. The chain is built from TRBV20-1 and TRBJ1-5; tentatively, D is TRBD1 (6 bases). V lost 0 bases, J lost 3 bases, and 18 bases lay in between. Germline CDR1 reads DFQATT; CDR2 reads SNEGSKA (reference sequence). The length of the CDR3 is 17 residues.

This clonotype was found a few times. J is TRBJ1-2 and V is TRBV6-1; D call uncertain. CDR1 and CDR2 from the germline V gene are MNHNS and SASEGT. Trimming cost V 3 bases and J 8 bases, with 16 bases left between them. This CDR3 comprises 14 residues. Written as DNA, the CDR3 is TGTGCCAGCAGTGACCCGTTGACGTCTTCGGGCTACACCTTC. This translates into CASSDPLTSSGYTF.

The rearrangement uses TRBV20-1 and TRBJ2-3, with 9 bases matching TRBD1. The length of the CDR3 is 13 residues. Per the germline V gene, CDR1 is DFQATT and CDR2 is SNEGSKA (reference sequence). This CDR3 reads CSAGTGNTDTQYF. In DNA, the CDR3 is TGCAGCGCCGGGACAGGGAACACAGATACGCAGTATTTT.

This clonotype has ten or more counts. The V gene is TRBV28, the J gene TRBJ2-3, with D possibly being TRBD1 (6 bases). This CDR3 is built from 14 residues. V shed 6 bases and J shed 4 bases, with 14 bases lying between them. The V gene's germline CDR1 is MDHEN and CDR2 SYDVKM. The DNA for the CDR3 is TGTGCCAGCAGCATACAGGGAATCCCAGATACGCAGTATTTT. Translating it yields CASSIQGIPDTQYF.

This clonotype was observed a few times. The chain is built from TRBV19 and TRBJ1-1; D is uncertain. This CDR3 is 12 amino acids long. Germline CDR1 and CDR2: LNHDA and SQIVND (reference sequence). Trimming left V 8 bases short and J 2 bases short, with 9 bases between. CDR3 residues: CASLRYNTEAFF. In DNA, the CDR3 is TGTGCCAGTTTACGGTACAACACTGAAGCTTTCTTT.

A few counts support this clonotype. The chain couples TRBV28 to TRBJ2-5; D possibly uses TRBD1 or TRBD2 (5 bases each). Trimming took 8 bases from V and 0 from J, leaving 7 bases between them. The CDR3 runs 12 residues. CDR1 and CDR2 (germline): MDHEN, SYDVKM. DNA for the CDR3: TGTGCCAGCGGGGGAAACCAAGAGACCCAGTACTTC. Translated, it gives CASGGNQETQYF.

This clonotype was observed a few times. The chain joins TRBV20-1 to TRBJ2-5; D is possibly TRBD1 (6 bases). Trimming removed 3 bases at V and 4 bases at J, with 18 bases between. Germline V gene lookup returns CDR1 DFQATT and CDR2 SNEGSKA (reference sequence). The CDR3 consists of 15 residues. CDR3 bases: TGCAGTGCTAGTTGGGCCAGGGGAGTCGGAGAGACCCAGTACTTC. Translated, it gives CSASWARGVGETQYF.

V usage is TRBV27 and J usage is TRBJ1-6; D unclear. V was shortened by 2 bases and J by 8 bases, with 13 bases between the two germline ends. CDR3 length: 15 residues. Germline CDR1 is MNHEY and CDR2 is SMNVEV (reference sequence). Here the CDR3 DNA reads TGTGCCAGCAGTTTAGGGTCGGTTGGGGATTCACCCCTCCACTTT. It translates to CASSLGSVGDSPLHF.

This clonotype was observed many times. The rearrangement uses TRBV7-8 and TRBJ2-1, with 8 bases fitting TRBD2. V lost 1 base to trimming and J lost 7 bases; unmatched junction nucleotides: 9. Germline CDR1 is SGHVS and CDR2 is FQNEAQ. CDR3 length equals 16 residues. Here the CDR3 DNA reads TGTGCCAGCAGCTTAGGGGGTAGCGGGATAATGAATGAGCAGTTCTTC. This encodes CASSLGGSGIMNEQFF.

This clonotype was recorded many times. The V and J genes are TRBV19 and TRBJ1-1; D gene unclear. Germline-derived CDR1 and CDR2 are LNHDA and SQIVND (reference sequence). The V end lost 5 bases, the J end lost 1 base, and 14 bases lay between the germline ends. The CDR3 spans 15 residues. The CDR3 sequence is CASSPKIWGNTEAFF. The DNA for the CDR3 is TGTGCCAGTAGTCCCAAGATATGGGGGAACACTGAAGCTTTCTTT.

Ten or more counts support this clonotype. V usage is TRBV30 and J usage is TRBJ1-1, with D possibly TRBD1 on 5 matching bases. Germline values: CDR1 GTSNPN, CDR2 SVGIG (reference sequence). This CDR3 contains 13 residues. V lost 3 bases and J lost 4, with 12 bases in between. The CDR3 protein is CAWRNEGFTEAFF. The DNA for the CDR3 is TGTGCCTGGAGGAACGAGGGGTTCACTGAAGCTTTCTTT.

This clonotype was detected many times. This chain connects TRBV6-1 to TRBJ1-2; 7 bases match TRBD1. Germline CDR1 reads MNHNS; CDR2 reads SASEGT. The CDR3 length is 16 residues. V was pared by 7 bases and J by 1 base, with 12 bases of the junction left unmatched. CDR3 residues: CASKRGQIFLNYGYTF. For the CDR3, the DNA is TGTGCCAGCAAGCGGGGACAGATTTTCCTTAACTATGGCTACACCTTC.

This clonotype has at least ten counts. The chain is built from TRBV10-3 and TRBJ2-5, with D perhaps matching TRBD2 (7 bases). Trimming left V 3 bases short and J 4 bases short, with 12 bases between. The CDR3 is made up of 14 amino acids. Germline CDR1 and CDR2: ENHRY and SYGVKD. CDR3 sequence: CAISDKGGPETQYF. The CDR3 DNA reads TGTGCCATCAGTGATAAGGGGGGGCCAGAGACCCAGTACTTC.

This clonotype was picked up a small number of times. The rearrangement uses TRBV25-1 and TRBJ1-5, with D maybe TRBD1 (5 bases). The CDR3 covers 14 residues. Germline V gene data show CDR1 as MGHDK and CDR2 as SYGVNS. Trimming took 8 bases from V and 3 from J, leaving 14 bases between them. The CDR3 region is CASGTTGPNQPQHF. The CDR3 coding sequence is TGTGCCAGCGGTACGACGGGACCCAATCAGCCCCAGCATTTT. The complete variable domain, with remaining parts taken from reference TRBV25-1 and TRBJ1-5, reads EADIYQTPRYLVIGTGKKITLECSQTMGHDKMYWYQQDPGMELHLIHYSYGVNSTEKGDLSSESTVSRIRTEHFPLTLESARPSHTSQYLCASGTTGPNQPQHFGDGTRLSIL.

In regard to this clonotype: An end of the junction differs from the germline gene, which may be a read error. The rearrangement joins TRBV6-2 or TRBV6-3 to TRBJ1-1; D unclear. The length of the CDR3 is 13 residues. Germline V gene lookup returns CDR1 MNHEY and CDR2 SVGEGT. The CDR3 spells CASSYGLNTGAFF. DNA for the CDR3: TGTGCCAGCAGTTACGGATTAAACACTGGAGCTTTCTTT.

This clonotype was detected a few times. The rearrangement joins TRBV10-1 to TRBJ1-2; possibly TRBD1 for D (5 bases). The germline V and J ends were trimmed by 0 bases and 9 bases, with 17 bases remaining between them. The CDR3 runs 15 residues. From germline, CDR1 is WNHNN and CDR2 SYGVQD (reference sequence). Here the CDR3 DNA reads TGCGCCAGCAGTGAGTCTGCAGGGATGTTCGAAAGCTACACCTTC. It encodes CASSESAGMFESYTF.